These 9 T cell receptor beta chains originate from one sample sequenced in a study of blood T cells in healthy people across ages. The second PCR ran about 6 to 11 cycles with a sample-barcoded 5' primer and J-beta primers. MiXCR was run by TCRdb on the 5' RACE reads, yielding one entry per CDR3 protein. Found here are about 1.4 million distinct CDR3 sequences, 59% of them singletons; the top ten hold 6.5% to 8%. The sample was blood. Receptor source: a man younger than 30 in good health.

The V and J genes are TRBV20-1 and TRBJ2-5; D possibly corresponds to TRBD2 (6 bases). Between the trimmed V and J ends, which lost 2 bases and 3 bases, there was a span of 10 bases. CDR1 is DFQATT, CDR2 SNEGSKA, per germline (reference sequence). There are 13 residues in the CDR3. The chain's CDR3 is CSARPWEEETQYF. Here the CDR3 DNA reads TGCAGTGCTAGACCCTGGGAGGAAGAGACCCAGTACTTC.

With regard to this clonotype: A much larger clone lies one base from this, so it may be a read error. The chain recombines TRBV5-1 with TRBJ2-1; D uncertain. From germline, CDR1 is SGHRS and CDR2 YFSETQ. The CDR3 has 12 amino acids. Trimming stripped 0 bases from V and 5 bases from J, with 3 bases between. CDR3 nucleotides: TGCGCCAGCAGCTTGGAACACAATGAGCAGTTCTTC. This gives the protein CASSLEHNEQFF. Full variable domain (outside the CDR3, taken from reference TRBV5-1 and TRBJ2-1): KAGVTQTPRYLIKTRGQQVTLSCSPISGHRSVSWYQQTPGQGLQFLFEYFSETQRNKGNFPGRFSGRQFSNSRSEMNVSTLELGDSALYLCASSLEHNEQFFGPGTRLTVL.

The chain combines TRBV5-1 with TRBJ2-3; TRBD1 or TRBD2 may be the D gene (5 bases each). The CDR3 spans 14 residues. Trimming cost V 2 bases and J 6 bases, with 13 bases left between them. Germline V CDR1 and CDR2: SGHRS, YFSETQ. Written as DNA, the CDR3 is TGCGCCAGCAGCTTACGAGGGGCCGTGGATACGCAGTATTTT. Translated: CASSLRGAVDTQYF. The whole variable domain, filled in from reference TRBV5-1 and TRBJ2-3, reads KAGVTQTPRYLIKTRGQQVTLSCSPISGHRSVSWYQQTPGQGLQFLFEYFSETQRNKGNFPGRFSGRQFSNSRSEMNVSTLELGDSALYLCASSLRGAVDTQYFGPGTRLTVL.

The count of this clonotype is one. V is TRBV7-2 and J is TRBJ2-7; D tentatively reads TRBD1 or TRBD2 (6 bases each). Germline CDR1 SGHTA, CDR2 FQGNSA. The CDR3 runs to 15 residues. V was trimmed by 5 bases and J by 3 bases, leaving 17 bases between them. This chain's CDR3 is CASSPSPGAHYEQYF. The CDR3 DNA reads TGTGCCAGCAGCCCGTCCCCGGGGGCTCACTACGAGCAGTACTTC.

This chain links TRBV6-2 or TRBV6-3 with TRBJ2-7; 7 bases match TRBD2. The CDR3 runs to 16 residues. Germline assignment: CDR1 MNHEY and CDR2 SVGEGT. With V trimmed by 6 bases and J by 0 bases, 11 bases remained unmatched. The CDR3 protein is CASSLPSGNPSYEQYF. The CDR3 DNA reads TGTGCCAGCAGCTTACCCAGCGGGAATCCCTCCTACGAGCAGTACTTC.

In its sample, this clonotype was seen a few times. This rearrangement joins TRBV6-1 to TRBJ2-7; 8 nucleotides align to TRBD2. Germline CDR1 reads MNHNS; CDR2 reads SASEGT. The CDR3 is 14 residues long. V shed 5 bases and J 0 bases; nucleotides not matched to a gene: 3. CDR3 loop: CASSQRGPSYEQYF. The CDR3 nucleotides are TGTGCCAGCAGTCAGCGGGGGCCCTCCTACGAGCAGTACTTC.

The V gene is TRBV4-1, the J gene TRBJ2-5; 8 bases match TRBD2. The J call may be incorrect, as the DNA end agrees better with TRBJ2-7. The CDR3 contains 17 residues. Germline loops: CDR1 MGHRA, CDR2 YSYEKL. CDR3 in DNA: TGCGCCAGCAGCCAAACCCTGGCGGGGGGACCTTCCTACGAGCAGTACTTC. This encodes CASSQTLAGGPSYEQYF.

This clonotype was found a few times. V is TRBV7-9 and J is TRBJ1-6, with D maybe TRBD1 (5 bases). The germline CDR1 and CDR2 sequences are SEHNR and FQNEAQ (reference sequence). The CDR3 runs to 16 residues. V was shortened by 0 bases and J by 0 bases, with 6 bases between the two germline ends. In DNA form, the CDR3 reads TGTGCCAGCAGCTTAGCGAGGGGCTCCTATAATTCACCCCTCCACTTT. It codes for CASSLARGSYNSPLHF.

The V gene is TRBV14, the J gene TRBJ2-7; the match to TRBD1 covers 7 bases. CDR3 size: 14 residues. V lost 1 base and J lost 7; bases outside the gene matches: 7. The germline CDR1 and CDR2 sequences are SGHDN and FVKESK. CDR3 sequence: CASSQAKGANEQYF. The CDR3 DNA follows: TGTGCCAGCAGCCAAGCAAAGGGGGCAAATGAGCAGTACTTC.